The next 9 T cell receptor beta chains were all read from a single sample in a study of blood T cell repertoires in COVID-19. Method: immunoSEQ multiplex PCR; TCRdb's copy keeps in-frame clones and lacks some. Of about 210,000 clones in the sample, about 85% are singletons; the top ten hold approximately 18%. The sequenced sample was PBMCs or T cells enriched from blood (not recorded which). These receptors all stem from a man aged 35 to 55 who had recovered from COVID-19.

The chain carries TRBV6-5 and TRBJ2-6, with D hard to call. With 2 bases removed from V and 0 bases from J, the gap between germline ends came to 8 bases. The CDR3 is 16 residues long. The germline V gene has CDR1 MNHEY and CDR2 SVGAGI. CDR3 amino acids: CASSYRSPSGANVLTF. CDR3 in DNA: TGTGCCAGCAGTTACAGGAGTCCCTCTGGGGCCAACGTCCTGACTTTC.

This rearrangement joins TRBV28 to TRBJ2-7; TRBD1 matches at 8 bases. V was clipped by 10 bases and J by 1 base; unmatched bases: 6. The CDR3 has 13 amino acids. Per germline, CDR1 MDHEN and CDR2 SYDVKM. In DNA, the CDR3 is TGTGCCACCAAAGGACAGGGTTCCTACGAGCAGTACTTC. Encoded protein: CATKGQGSYEQYF.

The chain couples TRBV7-2 to TRBJ2-2, with TRBD1 matching over 8 bases. This CDR3 region has 19 residues. After removal of 0 bases from V and 4 bases from J, the junction contained 13 bases not matched to a gene. In germline, CDR1 is SGHTA, CDR2 FQGNSA. CDR3 residues: CASSLALTGALGSTGELFF. The CDR3 DNA reads as TGTGCCAGCAGCTTAGCGCTGACAGGGGCCTTGGGGAGCACCGGGGAGCTGTTTTTT.

This clone was seen a few times. The gene calls are TRBV2 and TRBJ2-7; D is possibly TRBD1 (7 bases). The CDR3 is 14 residues long. Trimming shortened V by 4 bases and J by 6 bases, and 16 bases separated the two germline ends. Germline CDR1 reads SNHLY; CDR2 reads FYNNEI. In nucleotides, the CDR3 is TGTGCCAGCAGTGTCCAGGGGGGCGCCTCCGAGCAGTACTTC. Amino acid sequence: CASSVQGGASEQYF. The complete variable domain, with remaining parts taken from reference TRBV2 and TRBJ2-7, reads EPEVTQTPSHQVTQMGQEVILRCVPISNHLYFYWYRQILGQKVEFLVSFYNNEISEKSEIFDDQFSVERPDGSNFTLKIRSTKLEDSAMYFCASSVQGGASEQYFGPGTRLTVT.

This clone has more than one count but fewer than ten. CDR3 loop: CASSQVTGQGLDGYTF. The DNA for the CDR3 is TGTGCCAGCAGCCAAGTTACGGGACAGGGCCTTGATGGCTACACCTTC. The rearrangement joins TRBV4-2 to TRBJ1-2; 9 positions agree with TRBD1. CDR1 and CDR2 (germline): LGHNA, YNFKEQ. This CDR3 is built from 16 residues. V dropped 1 base and J dropped 6; count of bases not matched to a gene: 9.

The rearrangement links TRBV5-4 to TRBJ2-7; D uncertain. Trimming shortened V by 5 bases and J by 7 bases, and 16 bases separated the two germline ends. The germline V gene encodes CDR1 SGHNT and CDR2 YYREEE (reference sequence). The CDR3 spans 13 residues. The CDR3 loop reads CASSYGRSREQYF. For the CDR3, the DNA is TGTGCCAGCAGTTATGGCAGATCGCGGGAGCAGTACTTC.

The chain uses TRBV7-6 and TRBJ2-3; D uncertain. The CDR3 has 15 residues. The ends were cut back, 0 bases at V and 5 bases at J, with 12 bases in the middle. Looked up from germline, CDR1 is SGHVS and CDR2 is FNYEAQ. Written as DNA, the CDR3 is TGTGCCAGCAGCTTAGCAGAGGCGGTGGTAGATACGCAGTATTTT. This gives the protein CASSLAEAVVDTQYF.

This clone was seen only a few times. The chain has TRBV18 and TRBJ2-7, with 7 bases identical to TRBD1. V shed 3 bases, J shed 0 bases, and the junction held 5 bases outside the gene matches. From germline, CDR1 is KGHSH and CDR2 LQKENI. The CDR3 has 15 amino acids. The CDR3 DNA is TGTGCCAGCTCACCTTCAGGGGGAAGCTCCTACGAGCAGTACTTC. It yields the protein CASSPSGGSSYEQYF.

The V gene is TRBV7-3, the J gene TRBJ2-2, with D hard to call. V shed 2 bases and J shed 6 bases, with 7 bases lying between them. This CDR3 is 13 amino acids long. CDR1 is SGHTA, CDR2 FQGTGA, per germline. The CDR3 region has the DNA TGTGCCAGCAGCTTACTTGTTCCCGGGGAGCTGTTTTTT. This translates into CASSLLVPGELFF.